The sequence of this T cell receptor beta chain was determined in a study of beta chain features in type 1 diabetes. About the research overall: Examination covered almost 110,000,000 sorted cells spanning all samples.

Concerning this clone: Its antigen is not identified.

Per the germline V gene, CDR1 is SGHTS and CDR2 is YDEGEE. V was cut by 4 bases and J by 2 bases, with 9 bases left in between. The CDR3 is 13 residues long. Sorted populations all exceeded 95% purity. The investigators reverse transcribed all of the isolated RNA, so they sequenced expressed TCRB transcripts. TCRdb keeps only in-frame clones here, not all; method: immunoSEQ multiplex PCR. The sample yields nearly 700,000 clones, around 15% seen once. Points from the study as a whole: TCRB CDR3s from Type 1 diabetes patients were moderately but significantly shorter in all four CD4+ subsets.

The chain joins TRBV5-8 to TRBJ2-5; D unresolved. Sequencing used naive CD4+ T cells from blood. The sequence derives from a man aged 18 to 29 with type 1 diabetes. CDR3 nucleotide sequence: TGTGCCAGCAGCCTTCAGGAGCAAGAGACCCAGTACTTC. As protein: CASSLQEQETQYF.